Sequencing of this T cell receptor beta chain was carried out in a study of blood T cells in healthy people across ages. Study-level results: Diversity estimates from one million T cells were considered underestimates.

This clonotype was counted between two and nine times. What it binds is not known. A second 7 to 11 cycle PCR used barcoded and J-beta primers. TCRdb reprocessed the 5' RACE reads via MiXCR and lists one record per CDR3 protein. Of around 520,000 distinct CDR3 sequences listed, about a quarter are singletons. CDR1 is SGHAT and CDR2 is FQNNGV in the germline V gene. The CDR3 runs to 13 residues. Losses at the gene ends were 6 bases for V and 8 bases for J; bases not matched to a gene: 6. The sample was also reused in another study, on T cells of mothers and their children.

The rearrangement joins TRBV11-2 to TRBJ1-4; 7 bases match TRBD1. This receptor was identified in a boy between 2 and 10 years old in good health. Specimen: blood. The CDR3 is CASRRQGREKLFF. CDR3 DNA sequence: TGTGCCAGCAGAAGACAGGGACGGGAAAAACTGTTTTTT.